Included here is one T cell receptor beta chain sequence, with context. Germline-derived CDR1 and CDR2 are SNHLY and FYNNEI. The CDR3 covers 14 residues. The V and J ends lost 10 bases and 8 bases, in that order; junction bases with no gene match: 14. The source of the sample is a study of blood T cell repertoires in COVID-19. As processed by the authors: Estimates of nucleated cell counts were drawn from the amplification of reference gene primers. Here immunoSEQ multiplex PCR was the method, and the copy in TCRdb shows in-frame clones only, minus some. The DNA was the basis for D and trimming; V, J and clone size are from that table. The sample holds 230,000 or so clones, about nine tenths seen once.

V is TRBV2 and J is TRBJ2-1, with 7 bases fitting TRBD1. This TCR was recovered from a woman aged 40 to 50 with acute COVID-19. The specimen was PBMCs or T cells enriched from blood (not recorded which). CDR3: CATGRQGKFDEQFF. The CDR3 DNA is TGTGCCACAGGTCGACAGGGCAAGTTTGATGAGCAGTTCTTC.